This T cell receptor beta chain was documented in a study of tissue T cells after allogeneic stem cell transplantation. Regarding time point: mouse harvest day 14 after allogeneic transplant. Each mouse received 10^7 T-cell-depleted marrow cells plus 10^6 splenic CD5+ T cells by tail vein. Notes on this clone: Its antigen is unidentified. Genes and germline are mouse. The read halts 1 residue ahead of the CDR3 end, with the missing end drawn from the germline J gene.

Assay used: immunoSEQ multiplex PCR; TCRdb lists only in-frame clones, some missing. Of approximately 2,800 clones listed, roughly two fifths are singletons. Trimming stripped 3 bases from V and 0 bases from J, with 7 bases between. Germline assignment: CDR1 KGHPV and CDR2 FQNQEV (reference sequence). This CDR3 is 14 amino acids long. The study's findings and limits: Anatomically similar tissues had similar TCR repertoires within each patient. Alloreactivity or antigen specificity of tissue TCRs was not determined; some clones might be host cells.

V and J are TRBV26 and TRBJ2-4; D call uncertain. The sample was gut tissue. The sequence was collected from a female BALB/c mouse given C57BL/6 T cells with graft-versus-host disease after an allogeneic hematopoietic cell transplant. The CDR3 here is CASSLTASQNTLYF. CDR3 DNA (partial): TGTGCCAGCAGTCTCACAGCTAGTCAAAACACCTTGTAC.